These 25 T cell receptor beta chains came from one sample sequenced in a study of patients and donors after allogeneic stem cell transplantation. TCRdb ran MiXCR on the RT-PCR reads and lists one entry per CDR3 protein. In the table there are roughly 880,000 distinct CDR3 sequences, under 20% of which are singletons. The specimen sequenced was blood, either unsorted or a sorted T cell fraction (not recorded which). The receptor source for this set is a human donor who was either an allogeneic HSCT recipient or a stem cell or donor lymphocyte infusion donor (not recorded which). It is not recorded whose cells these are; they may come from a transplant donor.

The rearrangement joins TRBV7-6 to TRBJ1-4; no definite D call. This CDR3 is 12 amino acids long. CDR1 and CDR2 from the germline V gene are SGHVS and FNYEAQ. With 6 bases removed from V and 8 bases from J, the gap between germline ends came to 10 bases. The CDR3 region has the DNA TGTGCCAGCAGAGACCTCTCCGAAAAACTGTTTTTT. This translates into CASRDLSEKLFF. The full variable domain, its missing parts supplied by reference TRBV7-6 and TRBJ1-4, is GAGVSQSPRYKVTKRGQDVALRCDPISGHVSLYWYRQALGQGPEFLTYFNYEAQQDKSGLPNDRFSAERPEGSISTLTIQRTEQRDSAMYRCASRDLSEKLFFGSGTQLSVL.

In DNA form, the CDR3 reads TGTGCCAGCAGCTCACAGGGTCCAGCAGATACGCAGTATTTT. Translating gives CASSSQGPADTQYF. The V call is TRBV7-9, the J call TRBJ2-3; D may be TRBD1 (6 bases). The germline gives CDR1 SEHNR, CDR2 FQNEAQ (reference sequence). V gave up 4 bases and J gave up 4 bases, with 12 bases separating them. This CDR3 region has 14 residues.

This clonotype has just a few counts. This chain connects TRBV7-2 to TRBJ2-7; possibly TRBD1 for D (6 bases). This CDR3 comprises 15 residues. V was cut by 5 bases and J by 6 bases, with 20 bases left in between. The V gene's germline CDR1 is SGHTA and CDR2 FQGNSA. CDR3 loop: CASSLRGQRVLEQYF. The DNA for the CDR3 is TGTGCCAGCAGCCTTCGGGGACAAAGGGTTCTCGAGCAGTACTTC. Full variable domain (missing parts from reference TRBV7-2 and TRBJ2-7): GAGVSQSPSNKVTEKGKDVELRCDPISGHTALYWYRQSLGQGLEFLIYFQGNSAPDKSGLPSDRFSAERTGGSVSTLTIQRTQQEDSAVYLCASSLRGQRVLEQYFGPGTRLTVT.

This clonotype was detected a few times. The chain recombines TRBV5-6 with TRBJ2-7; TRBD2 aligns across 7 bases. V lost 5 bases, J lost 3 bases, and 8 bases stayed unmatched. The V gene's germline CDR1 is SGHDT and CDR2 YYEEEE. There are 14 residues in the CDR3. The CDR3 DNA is TGTGCCAGCAGAATGGGAGGGGAGGGCTACGAGCAGTACTTC. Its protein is CASRMGGEGYEQYF.

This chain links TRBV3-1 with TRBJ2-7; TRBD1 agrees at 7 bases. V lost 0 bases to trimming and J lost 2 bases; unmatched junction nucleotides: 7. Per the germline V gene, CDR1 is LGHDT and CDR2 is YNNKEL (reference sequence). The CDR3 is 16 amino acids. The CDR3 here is CASSQERARGTYEQYF. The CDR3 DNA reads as TGTGCCAGCAGCCAAGAACGGGCCAGGGGGACCTACGAGCAGTACTTC.

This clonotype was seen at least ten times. CDR3 sequence reads: CSVEPSGSFYAGEQYF. CDR3 sequence (DNA): TGCAGCGTTGAGCCTAGCGGGAGTTTCTACGCCGGCGAGCAGTACTTC. The rearrangement uses TRBV29-1 and TRBJ2-7; 10 bases are a match to TRBD2. This CDR3 spans 16 amino acids. CDR1 and CDR2 (germline): SQVTM, ANQGSEA. Losses at the gene ends were 3 bases for V and 6 bases for J; bases not matched to a gene: 14.

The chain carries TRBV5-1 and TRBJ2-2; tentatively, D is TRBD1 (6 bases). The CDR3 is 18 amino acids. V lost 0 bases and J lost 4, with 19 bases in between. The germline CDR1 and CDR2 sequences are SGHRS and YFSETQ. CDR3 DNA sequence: TGCGCCAGCAGCTTGGGGGGGACCGGGACAATACTCACCGGGGAGCTGTTTTTT. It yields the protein CASSLGGTGTILTGELFF. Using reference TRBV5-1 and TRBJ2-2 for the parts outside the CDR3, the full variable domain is KAGVTQTPRYLIKTRGQQVTLSCSPISGHRSVSWYQQTPGQGLQFLFEYFSETQRNKGNFPGRFSGRQFSNSRSEMNVSTLELGDSALYLCASSLGGTGTILTGELFFGEGSRLTVL.

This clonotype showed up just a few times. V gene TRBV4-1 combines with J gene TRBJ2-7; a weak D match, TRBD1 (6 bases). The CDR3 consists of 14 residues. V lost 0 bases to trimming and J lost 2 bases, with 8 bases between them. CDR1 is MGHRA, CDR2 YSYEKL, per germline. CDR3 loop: CASSQEQGPYEQYF. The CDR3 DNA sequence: TGCGCCAGCAGCCAAGAACAGGGTCCCTACGAGCAGTACTTC.

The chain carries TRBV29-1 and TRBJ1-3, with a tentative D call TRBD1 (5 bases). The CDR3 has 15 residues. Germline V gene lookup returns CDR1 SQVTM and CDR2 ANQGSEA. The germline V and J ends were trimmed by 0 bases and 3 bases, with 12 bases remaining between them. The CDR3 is CSVEDRGAIGNTIYF. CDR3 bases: TGCAGCGTTGAAGATAGAGGGGCTATTGGAAACACCATATATTTT.

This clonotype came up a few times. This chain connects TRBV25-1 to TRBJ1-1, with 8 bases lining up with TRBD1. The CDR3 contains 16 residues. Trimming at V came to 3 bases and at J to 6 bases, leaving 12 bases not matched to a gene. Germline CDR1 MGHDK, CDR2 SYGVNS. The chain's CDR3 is CASSDGTGAGVAEAFF. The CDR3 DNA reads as TGTGCCAGCAGTGACGGGACAGGCGCCGGGGTTGCTGAAGCTTTCTTT.

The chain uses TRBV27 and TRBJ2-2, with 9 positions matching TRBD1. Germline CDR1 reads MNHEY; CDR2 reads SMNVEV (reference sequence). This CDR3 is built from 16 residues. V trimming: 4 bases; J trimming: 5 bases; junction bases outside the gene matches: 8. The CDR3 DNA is TGTGCCAGCAGTTCCTACAGGGGGCTGGTGACCGGGGAGCTGTTTTTT. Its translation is CASSSYRGLVTGELFF.

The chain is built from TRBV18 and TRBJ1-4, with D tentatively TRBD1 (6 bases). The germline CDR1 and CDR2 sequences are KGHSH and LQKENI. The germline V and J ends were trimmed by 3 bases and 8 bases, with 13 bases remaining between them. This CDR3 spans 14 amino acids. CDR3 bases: TGTGCCAGCTCACCCCAGGGGAAGGGGGAAAAACTGTTTTTT. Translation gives CASSPQGKGEKLFF.

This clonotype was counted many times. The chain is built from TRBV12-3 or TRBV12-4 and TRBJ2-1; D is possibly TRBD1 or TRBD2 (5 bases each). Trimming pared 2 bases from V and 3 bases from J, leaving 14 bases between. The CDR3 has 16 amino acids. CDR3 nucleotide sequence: TGTGCCAGCAGTTTAAGGGGCCAACTAGACTACAATGAGCAGTTCTTC. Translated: CASSLRGQLDYNEQFF.

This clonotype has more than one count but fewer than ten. The DNA for the CDR3 is TGTGCCAGCAGCCTGAAAGCCGCGTATGGCTACACCTTC. This translates into CASSLKAAYGYTF. The gene calls are TRBV12-3 or TRBV12-4 and TRBJ1-2; the D is unclear. V lost 6 bases and J 5 bases, leaving 13 bases between the germline ends. The length of the CDR3 is 13 residues.

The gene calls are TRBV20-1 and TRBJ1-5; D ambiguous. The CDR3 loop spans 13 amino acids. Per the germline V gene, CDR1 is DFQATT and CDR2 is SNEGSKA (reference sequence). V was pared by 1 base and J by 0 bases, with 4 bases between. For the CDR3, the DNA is TGCAGTGCTAGAGCAGATAGCAATCAGCCCCAGCATTTT. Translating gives CSARADSNQPQHF.

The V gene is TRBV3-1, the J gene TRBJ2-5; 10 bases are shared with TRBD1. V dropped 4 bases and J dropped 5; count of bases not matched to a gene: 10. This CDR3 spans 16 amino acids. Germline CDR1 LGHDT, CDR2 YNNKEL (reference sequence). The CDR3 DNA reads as TGTGCCAGCAGCCGATCCTCCGGGACAGGGGATGAGACCCAGTACTTC. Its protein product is CASSRSSGTGDETQYF.

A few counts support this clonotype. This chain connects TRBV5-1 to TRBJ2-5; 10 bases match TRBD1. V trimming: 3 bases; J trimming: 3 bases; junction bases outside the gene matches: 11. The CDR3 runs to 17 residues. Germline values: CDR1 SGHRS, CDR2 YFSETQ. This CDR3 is CASSYTLPGQGKETQYF. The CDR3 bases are TGCGCCAGCAGCTATACTTTGCCGGGACAGGGGAAAGAGACCCAGTACTTC.

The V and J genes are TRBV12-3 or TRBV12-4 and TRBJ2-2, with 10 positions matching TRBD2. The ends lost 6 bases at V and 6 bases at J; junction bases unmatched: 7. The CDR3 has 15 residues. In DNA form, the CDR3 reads TGTGCCAGCAGAGAGAAGCGGGAGGGTCCCGGGGAGCTGTTTTTT. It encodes CASREKREGPGELFF.

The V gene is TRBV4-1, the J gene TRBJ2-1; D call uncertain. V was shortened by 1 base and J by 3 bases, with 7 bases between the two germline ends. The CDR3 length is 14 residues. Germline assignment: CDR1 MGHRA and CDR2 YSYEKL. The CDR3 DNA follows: TGCGCCAGCAGCCAAGTGCGGATCTACAATGAGCAGTTCTTC. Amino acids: CASSQVRIYNEQFF.

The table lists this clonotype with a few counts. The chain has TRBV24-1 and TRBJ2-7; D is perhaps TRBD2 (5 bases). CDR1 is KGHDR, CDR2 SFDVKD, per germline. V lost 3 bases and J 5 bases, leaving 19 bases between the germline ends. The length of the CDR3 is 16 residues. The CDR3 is CATSDPVLTLGDEQYF. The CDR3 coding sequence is TGTGCCACCAGTGATCCGGTTCTTACCCTGGGAGACGAGCAGTACTTC.

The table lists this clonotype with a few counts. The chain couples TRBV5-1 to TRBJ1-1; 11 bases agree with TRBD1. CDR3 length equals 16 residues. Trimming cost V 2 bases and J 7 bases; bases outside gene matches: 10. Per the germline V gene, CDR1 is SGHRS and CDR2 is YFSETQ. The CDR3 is CASSLGWGQGVGEAFF. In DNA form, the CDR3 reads TGCGCCAGCAGCTTAGGATGGGGACAGGGGGTCGGTGAAGCTTTCTTT.

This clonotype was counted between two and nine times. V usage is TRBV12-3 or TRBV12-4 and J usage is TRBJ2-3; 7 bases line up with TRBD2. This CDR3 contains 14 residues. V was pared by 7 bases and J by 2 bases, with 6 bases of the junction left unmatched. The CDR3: CASKRDYFTDTQYF. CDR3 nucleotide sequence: TGTGCCAGCAAACGGGACTACTTCACAGATACGCAGTATTTT.

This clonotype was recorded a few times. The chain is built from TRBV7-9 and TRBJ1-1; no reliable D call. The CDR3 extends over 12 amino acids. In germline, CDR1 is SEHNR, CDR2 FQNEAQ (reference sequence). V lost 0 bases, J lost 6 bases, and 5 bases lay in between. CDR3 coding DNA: TGTGCCAGCAGCTTAGCGTTGCCTGAAGCTTTCTTT. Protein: CASSLALPEAFF.

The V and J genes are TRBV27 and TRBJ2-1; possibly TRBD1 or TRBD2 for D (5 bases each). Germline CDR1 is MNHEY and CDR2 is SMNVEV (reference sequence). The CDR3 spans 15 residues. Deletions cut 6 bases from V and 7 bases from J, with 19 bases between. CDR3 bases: TGTGCCAGCAGCCTTGGGGGACCCCAGCTGAATGAGCAGTTCTTC. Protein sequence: CASSLGGPQLNEQFF.

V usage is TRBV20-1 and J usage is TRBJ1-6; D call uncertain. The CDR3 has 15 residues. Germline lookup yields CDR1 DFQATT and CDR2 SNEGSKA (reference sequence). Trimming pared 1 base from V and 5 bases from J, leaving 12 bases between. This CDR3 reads CSARAPSSNNSPLHF. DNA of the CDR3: TGCAGTGCTAGAGCCCCTTCTTCGAATAATTCACCCCTCCACTTT.